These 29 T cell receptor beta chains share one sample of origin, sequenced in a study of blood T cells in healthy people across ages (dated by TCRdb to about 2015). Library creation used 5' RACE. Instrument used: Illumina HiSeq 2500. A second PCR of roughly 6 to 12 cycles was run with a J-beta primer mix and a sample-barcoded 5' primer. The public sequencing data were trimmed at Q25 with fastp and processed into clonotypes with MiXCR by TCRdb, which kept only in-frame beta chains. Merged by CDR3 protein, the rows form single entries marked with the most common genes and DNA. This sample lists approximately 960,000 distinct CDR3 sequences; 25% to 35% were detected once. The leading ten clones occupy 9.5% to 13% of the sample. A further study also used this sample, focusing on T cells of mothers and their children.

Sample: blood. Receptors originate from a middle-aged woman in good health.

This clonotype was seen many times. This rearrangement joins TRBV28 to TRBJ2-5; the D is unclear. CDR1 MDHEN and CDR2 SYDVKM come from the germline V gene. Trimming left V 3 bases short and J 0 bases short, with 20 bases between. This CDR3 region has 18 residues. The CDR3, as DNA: TGTGCCAGCAGTTTTGGTGTGACACCTTCCCGGTACCAAGAGACCCAGTACTTC. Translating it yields CASSFGVTPSRYQETQYF.

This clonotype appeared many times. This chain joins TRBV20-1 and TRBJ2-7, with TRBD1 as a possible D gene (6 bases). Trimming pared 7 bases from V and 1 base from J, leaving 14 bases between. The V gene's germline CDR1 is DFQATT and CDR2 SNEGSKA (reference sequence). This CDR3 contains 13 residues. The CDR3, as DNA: TGCAGTGTGGGGGCGGACAATTCCTACGAGCAGTACTTC. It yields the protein CSVGADNSYEQYF.

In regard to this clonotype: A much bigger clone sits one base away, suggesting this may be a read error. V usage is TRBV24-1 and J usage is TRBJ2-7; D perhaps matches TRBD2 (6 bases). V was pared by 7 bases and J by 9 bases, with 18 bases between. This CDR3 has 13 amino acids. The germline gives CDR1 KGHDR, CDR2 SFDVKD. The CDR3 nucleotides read TGTGCCACCAGGGCAGGGATTGCGGGGTTGCAGTACTTC. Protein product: CATRAGIAGLQYF.

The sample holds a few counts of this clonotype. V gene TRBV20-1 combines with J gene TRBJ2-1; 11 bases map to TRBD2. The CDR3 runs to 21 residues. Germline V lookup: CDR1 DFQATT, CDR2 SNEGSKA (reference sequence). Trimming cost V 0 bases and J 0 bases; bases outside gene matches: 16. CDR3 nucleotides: TGCAGTGCTAGAGATGGGGGGCCGACTAGCGGGACCCAGAGCTCCTACAATGAGCAGTTCTTC. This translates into CSARDGGPTSGTQSSYNEQFF.

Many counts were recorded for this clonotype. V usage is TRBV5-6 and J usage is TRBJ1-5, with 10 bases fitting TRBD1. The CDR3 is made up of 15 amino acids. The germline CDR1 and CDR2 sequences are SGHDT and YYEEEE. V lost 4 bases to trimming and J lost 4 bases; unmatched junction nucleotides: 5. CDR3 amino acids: CASSMTGGYNQPQHF. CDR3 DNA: TGTGCCAGCAGCATGACAGGGGGCTATAATCAGCCCCAGCATTTT. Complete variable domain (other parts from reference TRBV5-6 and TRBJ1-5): DAGVTQSPTHLIKTRGQQVTLRCSPKSGHDTVSWYQQALGQGPQFIFQYYEEEERQRGNFPDRFSGHQFPNYSSELNVNALLLGDSALYLCASSMTGGYNQPQHFGDGTRLSIL.

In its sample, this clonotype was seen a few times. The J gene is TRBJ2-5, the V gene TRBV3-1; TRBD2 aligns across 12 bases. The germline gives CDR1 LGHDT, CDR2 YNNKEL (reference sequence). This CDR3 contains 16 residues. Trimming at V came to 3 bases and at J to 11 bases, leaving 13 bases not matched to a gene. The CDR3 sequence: CASSHGLAGSYDEQYF. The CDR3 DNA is TGTGCCAGCAGCCATGGACTAGCGGGGAGCTACGATGAGCAGTACTTC.

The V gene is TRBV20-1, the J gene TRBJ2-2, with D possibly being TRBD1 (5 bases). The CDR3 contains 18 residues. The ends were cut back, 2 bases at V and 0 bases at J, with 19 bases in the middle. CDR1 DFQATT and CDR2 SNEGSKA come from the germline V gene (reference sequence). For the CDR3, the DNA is TGCAGTGCTAGACCAGGGCCCCCCAGAACGACGAACACCGGGGAGCTGTTTTTT. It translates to CSARPGPPRTTNTGELFF.

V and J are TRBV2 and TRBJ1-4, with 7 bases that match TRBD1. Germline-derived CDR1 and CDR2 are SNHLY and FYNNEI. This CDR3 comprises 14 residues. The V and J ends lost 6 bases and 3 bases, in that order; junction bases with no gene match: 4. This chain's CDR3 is CASSGQEANEKLFF. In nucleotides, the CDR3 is TGTGCCAGCAGCGGACAGGAGGCTAATGAAAAACTGTTTTTT. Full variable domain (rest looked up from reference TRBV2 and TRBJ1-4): EPEVTQTPSHQVTQMGQEVILRCVPISNHLYFYWYRQILGQKVEFLVSFYNNEISEKSEIFDDQFSVERPDGSNFTLKIRSTKLEDSAMYFCASSGQEANEKLFFGSGTQLSVL.

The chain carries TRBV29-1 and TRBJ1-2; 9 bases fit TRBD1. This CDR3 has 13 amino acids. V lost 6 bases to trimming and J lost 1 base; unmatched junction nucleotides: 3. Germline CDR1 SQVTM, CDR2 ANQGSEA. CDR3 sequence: CSVVDRGNYGYTF. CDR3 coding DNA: TGCAGCGTCGTGGACAGGGGTAACTATGGCTACACCTTC.

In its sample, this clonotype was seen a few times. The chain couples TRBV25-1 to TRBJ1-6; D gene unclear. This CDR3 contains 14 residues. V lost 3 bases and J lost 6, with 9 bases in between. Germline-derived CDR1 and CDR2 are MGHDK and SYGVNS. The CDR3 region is CASSDVAANSPLHF. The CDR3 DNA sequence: TGTGCCAGCAGTGATGTGGCAGCTAATTCACCCCTCCACTTT.

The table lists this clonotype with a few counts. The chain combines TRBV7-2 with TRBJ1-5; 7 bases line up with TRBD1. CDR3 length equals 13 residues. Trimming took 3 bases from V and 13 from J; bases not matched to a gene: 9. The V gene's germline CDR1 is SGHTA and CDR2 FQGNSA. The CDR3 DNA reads TGTGCCAGCAGCTTTTACCGGGACAGCCTTCAGCATTTT. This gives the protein CASSFYRDSLQHF.

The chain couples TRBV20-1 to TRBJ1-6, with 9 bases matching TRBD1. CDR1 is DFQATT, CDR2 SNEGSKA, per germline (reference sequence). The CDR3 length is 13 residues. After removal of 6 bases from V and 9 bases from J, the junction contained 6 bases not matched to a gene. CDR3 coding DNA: TGCAGTGCGCCGACAGGGGGTGGTTCACCCCTCCACTTT. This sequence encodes CSAPTGGGSPLHF.

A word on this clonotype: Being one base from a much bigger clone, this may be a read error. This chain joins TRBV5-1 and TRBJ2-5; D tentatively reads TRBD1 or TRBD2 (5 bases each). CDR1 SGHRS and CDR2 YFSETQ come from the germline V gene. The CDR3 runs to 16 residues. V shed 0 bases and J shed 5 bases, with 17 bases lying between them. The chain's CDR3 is CASSLVIGAGLETQYF. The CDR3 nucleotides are TGCGCCAGCAGCTTGGTCATCGGGGCAGGGTTGGAGACCCAGTACTTC.

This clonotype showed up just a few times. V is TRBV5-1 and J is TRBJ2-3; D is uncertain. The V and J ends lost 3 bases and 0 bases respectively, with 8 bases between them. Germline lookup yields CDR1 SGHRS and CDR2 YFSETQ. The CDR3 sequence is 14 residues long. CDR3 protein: CASSWSSSTDTQYF. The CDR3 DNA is TGCGCCAGCAGCTGGAGCTCAAGCACAGATACGCAGTATTTT.

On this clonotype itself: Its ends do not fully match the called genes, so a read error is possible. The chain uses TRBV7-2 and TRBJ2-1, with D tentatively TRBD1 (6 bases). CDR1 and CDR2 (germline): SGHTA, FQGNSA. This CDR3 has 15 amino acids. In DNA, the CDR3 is TGTGCCGGCAGCTTAGTCATAGTACAGGGAAATGAGCAGTTCTTC. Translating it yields CAGSLVIVQGNEQFF.

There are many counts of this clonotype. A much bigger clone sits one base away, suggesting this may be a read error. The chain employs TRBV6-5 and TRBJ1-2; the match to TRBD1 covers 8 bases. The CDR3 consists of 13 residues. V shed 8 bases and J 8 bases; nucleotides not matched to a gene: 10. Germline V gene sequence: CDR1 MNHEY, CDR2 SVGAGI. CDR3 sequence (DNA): TGTGCCAGCGGTCTAGACTCAGGGGGCGGCTACACCTTC. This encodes CASGLDSGGGYTF.

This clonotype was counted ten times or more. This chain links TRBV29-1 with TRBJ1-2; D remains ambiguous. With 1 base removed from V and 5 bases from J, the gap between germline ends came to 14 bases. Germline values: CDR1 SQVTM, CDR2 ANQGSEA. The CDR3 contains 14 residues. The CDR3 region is CSVEAPKTRYGYTF. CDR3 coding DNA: TGCAGCGTTGAAGCTCCTAAAACTAGATATGGCTACACCTTC.

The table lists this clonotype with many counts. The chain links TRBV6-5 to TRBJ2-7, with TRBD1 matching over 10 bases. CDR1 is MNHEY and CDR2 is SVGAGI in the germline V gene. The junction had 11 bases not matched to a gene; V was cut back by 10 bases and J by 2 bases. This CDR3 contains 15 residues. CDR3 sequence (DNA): TGTGCCACCACAGGAACCGGGACAGGGGCCTACGAGCAGTACTTC. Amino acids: CATTGTGTGAYEQYF.

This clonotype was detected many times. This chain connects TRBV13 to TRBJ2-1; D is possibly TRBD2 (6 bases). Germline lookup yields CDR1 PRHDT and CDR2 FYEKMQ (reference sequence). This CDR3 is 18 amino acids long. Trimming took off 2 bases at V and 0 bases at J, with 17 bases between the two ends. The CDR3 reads CASSLWSLSRGSYNEQFF. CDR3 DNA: TGTGCCAGCAGCTTATGGTCCCTCTCGCGGGGCTCCTACAATGAGCAGTTCTTC.

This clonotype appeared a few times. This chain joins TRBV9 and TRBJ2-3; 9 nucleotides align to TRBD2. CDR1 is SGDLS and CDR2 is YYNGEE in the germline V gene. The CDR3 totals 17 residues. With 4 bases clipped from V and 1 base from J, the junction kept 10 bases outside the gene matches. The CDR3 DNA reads TGTGCCAGCAGCCCCCGTAGTTCTAGCGGGGGCACAGATACGCAGTATTTT. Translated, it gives CASSPRSSSGGTDTQYF.

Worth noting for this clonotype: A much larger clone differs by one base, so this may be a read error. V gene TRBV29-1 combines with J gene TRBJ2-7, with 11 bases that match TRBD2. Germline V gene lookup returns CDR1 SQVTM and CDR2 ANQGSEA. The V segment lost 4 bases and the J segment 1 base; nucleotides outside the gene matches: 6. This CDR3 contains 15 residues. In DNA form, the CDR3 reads TGCAGCGTTGGGGTAGCGGGGGGGCGTTCCTACGAGCAGTACTTC. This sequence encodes CSVGVAGGRSYEQYF.

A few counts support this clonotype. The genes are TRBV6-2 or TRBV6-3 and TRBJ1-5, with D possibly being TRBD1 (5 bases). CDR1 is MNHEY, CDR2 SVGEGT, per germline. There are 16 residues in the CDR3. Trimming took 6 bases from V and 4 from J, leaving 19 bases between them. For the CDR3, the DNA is TGTGCCAGCAGACCCCTCGACAGCTTATTTAATCAGCCCCAGCATTTT. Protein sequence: CASRPLDSLFNQPQHF.

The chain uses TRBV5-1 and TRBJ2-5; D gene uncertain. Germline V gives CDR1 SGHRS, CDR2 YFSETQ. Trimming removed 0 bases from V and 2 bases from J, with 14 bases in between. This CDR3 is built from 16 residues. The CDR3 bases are TGCGCCAGCAGCTTGGGGGGATTACCTGTTCAAGAGACCCAGTACTTC. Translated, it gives CASSLGGLPVQETQYF.

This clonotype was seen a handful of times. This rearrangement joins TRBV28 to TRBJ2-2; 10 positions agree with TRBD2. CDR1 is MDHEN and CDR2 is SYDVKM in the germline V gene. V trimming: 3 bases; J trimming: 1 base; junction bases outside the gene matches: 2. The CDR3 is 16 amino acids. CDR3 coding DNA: TGTGCCAGCAGTTTCAGCGGGGGGGTGAACACCGGGGAGCTGTTTTTT. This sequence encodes CASSFSGGVNTGELFF.

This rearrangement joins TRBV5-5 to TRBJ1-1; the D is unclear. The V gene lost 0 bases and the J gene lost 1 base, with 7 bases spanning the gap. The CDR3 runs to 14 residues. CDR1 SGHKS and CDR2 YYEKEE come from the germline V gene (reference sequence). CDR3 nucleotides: TGTGCCAGCAGCTTGGGTTGGAAGAACACTGAAGCTTTCTTT. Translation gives CASSLGWKNTEAFF.

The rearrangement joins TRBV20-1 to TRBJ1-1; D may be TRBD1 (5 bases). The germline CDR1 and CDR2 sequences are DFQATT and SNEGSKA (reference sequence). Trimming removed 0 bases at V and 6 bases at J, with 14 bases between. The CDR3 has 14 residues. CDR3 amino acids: CSARDIRGTSEAFF. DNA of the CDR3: TGCAGTGCTAGAGATATCCGGGGGACCTCTGAAGCTTTCTTT.

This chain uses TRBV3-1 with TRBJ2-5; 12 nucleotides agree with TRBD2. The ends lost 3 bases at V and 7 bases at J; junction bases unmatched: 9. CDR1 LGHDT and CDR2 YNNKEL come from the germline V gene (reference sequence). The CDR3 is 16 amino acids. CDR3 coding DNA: TGTGCCAGCAGCCAGGCCGGGACTAGCGGGTTATCGACCCAGTACTTC. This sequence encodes CASSQAGTSGLSTQYF.

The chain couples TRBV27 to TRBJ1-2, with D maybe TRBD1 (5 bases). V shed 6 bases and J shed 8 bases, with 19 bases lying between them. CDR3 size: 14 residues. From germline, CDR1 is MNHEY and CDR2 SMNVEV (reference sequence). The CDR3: CASSPRPGPFGYTF. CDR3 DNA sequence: TGTGCCAGCAGCCCTAGGCCAGGGCCCTTCGGCTACACCTTC.

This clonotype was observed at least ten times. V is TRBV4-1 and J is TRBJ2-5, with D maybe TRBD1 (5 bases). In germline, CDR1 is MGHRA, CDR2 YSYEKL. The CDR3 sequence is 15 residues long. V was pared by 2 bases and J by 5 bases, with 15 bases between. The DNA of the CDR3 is TGCGCCAGCAGCCAATCCAGGGCCGTAGTGGAGACCCAGTACTTC. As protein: CASSQSRAVVETQYF.